This TCR beta chain was identified in a study of control samples from healthy donors and cancer patients. Trimming cost V 4 bases and J 4 bases, with 10 bases left between them. Germline V CDR1 and CDR2: SGHNT, YYREEE (reference sequence). The CDR3 sequence is 13 residues long. Measured with immunoSEQ multiplex PCR; TCRdb has only the in-frame clones, and not every one. The profile shows some 130,000 clones, roughly 90% of them singletons. The chain is built from TRBV5-4 and TRBJ2-3; no reliable D call. The TCR originated in a man aged 40-55 years in good health. Sequences were obtained from blood. The CDR3 DNA follows: TGTGCCAGCAGCCTGCCGGGCCCAGATACGCAGTATTTT. Protein product: CASSLPGPDTQYF.